This T cell receptor beta chain was sequenced for a study of T cells in Graves' hyperthyroidism and ophthalmopathy (dated by TCRdb to between 2018 and 2021). As for the study more broadly: Peripheral blood samples were taken at initial diagnosis, before any treatment was given. To identify TCR V-J signatures that set the groups apart, the researchers used a discovery cohort of 100 patients, made up of 40 to 45 with Graves' ophthalmopathy and 57 with stable Graves' hyperthyroidism. Whether ophthalmopathy could be predicted prospectively was tested in an independent validation cohort made up of 18 hyperthyroidism patients plus 17 patients who later progressed to ophthalmopathy. The 90 or so discovery patients were randomly split 7:3 into training and test sets. In roughly six Graves' hyperthyroidism patients, the study also compared T-cell repertoires from thyroid tissue with T-cell repertoires from blood. Following sampling, methimazole starting at 30 mg daily was given to hyperthyroidism patients, and high-dose intravenous methylprednisolone was given to ophthalmopathy patients. According to the paper, TCR Vbeta CDR3 sequencing was carried out on 135 peripheral blood samples, which came from fewer than 50 ophthalmopathy, roughly 75 hyperthyroidism and roughly 17 progressor patients.

Remarks on this clonotype: The clone's antigen remains unknown. Per-nucleotide qualities are absent, and no much larger clonotype sits a single base away.

The junction shows trimming of 6 bases on V and 9 bases on J, and the gene matches do not reach 7 bases of it. CDR1 and CDR2 were assigned from the germline V gene (reference sequence) as LNHDA and SQIVND. The CDR3 runs 15 amino acids, cysteine and phenylalanine included. Only CDR3 DNA remains: 45 bases, in frame from the first base. The TCR beta CDR3 regions were amplified from the RNA transcripts. For the first round of RT-PCR on the TCR CDR3, the HTBI primer set was used together with the Qiagen OneStep RT-PCR kit. Libraries were constructed in a second round of multiplex PCR, after which size selection and purification were carried out. Paired-end sequencing of the libraries was performed with 100 bp reads on an Illumina HiSeq2000. On the authors' methods: Raw data were processed with SOAPnuke, discarding reads with adapters, uncalled bases, mean Phred below 15, or no exact constant-primer or identifier match. High-quality paired reads were merged with COPE v1.2.5, and unique nucleotide sequences were defined as clonotypes. MiTCR v1.1 was used to align clonotypes to the IMGT TRBV, TRBD and TRBJ reference segments. The analysis included only V-J combinations with a frequency above 0.0001, which together covered around 99% of the repertoires. A TCS score was defined as the ratio of F50 (clonal expansion) to E x V (chaos), with BLOSUM62-based TCRdist applied between CDR3 peptides within each V-J. Welch's t-statistics and random forest reduced several hundred V-J features to 10 to 15, which were used in a naive Bayes classifier (R e1071). Using fastp at Q25 and MiXCR, TCRdb reprocessed the public reads and kept productive beta chains. Rows merge per CDR3 protein into single entries with the most common DNA and genes. The V and J calls follow TCRdb's processing rather than the paper's. The sample table records more than 600,000 distinct CDR3 sequences; 15% to 20% of these occur just once. Over 7.5% of the sample goes to the ten largest clones.

Graves' hyperthyroidism was defined as stable when no progression to ophthalmopathy occurred over 18 months of follow-up. Hyperthyroidism patients were newly diagnosed, with disease duration under 2 months, and aged 18 to 65 years. Exclusion was applied to patients with uncontrolled infections, other autoimmune diseases, pregnancy or lactation. Diagnoses were based on clinical symptoms, serum thyroxine and TRAb, thyroid ultrasound and orbital computed tomography. PBMCs were separated from roughly 10 ml of fresh peripheral blood using Ficoll-Paque density gradient centrifugation. Total RNA was extracted using Trizol reagent, and RNA quality was assessed on an Agilent 2100 Bioanalyzer. Paper-wide results and their limitations: During validation, the model predicted progression to ophthalmopathy a median of approximately 7 months ahead of onset, with around 70% sensitivity and 72.22% specificity. Sample size was not statistically predetermined, and blinding of investigators to group allocation was not performed. Most expanded thyroid clonotypes (frequency above 0.001) were also detected in blood, suggesting blood repertoires may reflect thyroid immune responses. A 13 V-J signature model separated ophthalmopathy from stable hyperthyroidism, with about 88% sensitivity and around 84% specificity in cross-validation and 80%/75% in testing.

The sample comprised blood. This TCR derives from a man in his late teens or twenties with Graves' hyperthyroidism. The rearrangement combines TRBV19 with TRBJ2-1; the junction holds 14 bases that match TRBD2. DNA sequence: TGTGCCAGTAGCCAGACTAGCGGGAGGGTCTCTGAGCAGTTCTTC. It codes for CASSQTSGRVSEQFF.